This TCR beta chain originates from a study of blood T cells in healthy people across ages. For the second PCR, which ran for 7 to 11 cycles, a sample-barcoded 5' primer and a J-beta primer mix were used. MiXCR was run by TCRdb on the 5' RACE reads, yielding one entry per CDR3 protein. This table holds some 560,000 distinct CDR3 sequences, roughly a quarter found once. The CDR3 runs 14 residues. Germline CDR1 is LNHDA and CDR2 is SQIVND (reference sequence). The sample holds a few counts of this clonotype. The antigen is undetermined. Study results and caveats: Long-lived donors exceeded aged donors in naive CD4+ cells and diversity.

These data were also filed under a second study, of T cells of mothers and their children.

This chain joins TRBV19 and TRBJ2-5, with no clear D. The J call is doubtful: the DNA matches TRBJ2-7 better. This receptor was taken from a boy aged 2-15 years in good health. Sequenced input: blood. CDR3 residues: CASSTVSPPVEQYF. The CDR3 DNA is TGTGCCAGTAGTACCGTTTCCCCCCCAGTCGAGCAGTACTTC.